This TCR beta chain appears in the sequencing data of a study of T cells in tuberculosis. Study-level findings and limits: Samples were chosen by availability of cryopreserved specimens.

About this clone itself: Its target is not known. The same CDR3 arises from other DNA sequences in this sample as well.

The CDR3 length is 15 residues. V shed 0 bases and J shed 5 bases, with 8 bases lying between them. Germline assignment: CDR1 MNHEY and CDR2 SVGAGI. Here immunoSEQ multiplex PCR was the method, and the copy in TCRdb shows in-frame clones only, minus some. The table includes 37,000 or so clones, about 94% detected once. The sequenced material came from PBMCs. The J gene is TRBJ1-6, the V gene TRBV6-5; D may be TRBD1 (5 bases). This receptor was identified in a donor aged 5-35 years with latent tuberculosis or without tuberculosis infection. Some clones in this sample may be carry-over from other donors' samples. The chain's CDR3 is CASSYSGGDNSPLHF. The CDR3 nucleotides are TGTGCCAGCAGTTACTCGGGAGGGGATAATTCACCCCTCCACTTT.